This record covers a single TCR beta chain. The antigen is unknown. In chemo-refractory metastatic non-small-cell lung cancer, patients got ipilimumab CTLA-4 blockade together with focal radiation. This specimen comes from a study of radiotherapy plus CTLA-4 blockade in lung cancer. This CDR3 region has 19 residues. V lost 3 bases and J lost 4; bases outside the gene matches: 13. Per the germline V gene, CDR1 is SGHVS and CDR2 is FQNEAQ. General study results and limits: Researchers report tumor-derived TCR clones expanding in blood after radiotherapy plus ipilimumab.

TCRdb's copy holds only in-frame clones and misses some; the assay was immunoSEQ multiplex PCR. The sample has 45,000 or so clones; roughly four fifths are singletons. This sequence joins TRBV7-8 and TRBJ1-5; 12 bases map to TRBD1. This clonotype was obtained from a human donor with non-small cell lung cancer who had stable disease on radiotherapy plus ipilimumab. Source: peripheral blood, taken from a patient treated with radiotherapy plus ipilimumab. CDR3 loop: CASSFSGQGARRGNQPQHF. CDR3 DNA sequence: TGTGCCAGCAGCTTCTCGGGACAGGGGGCGCGAAGGGGGAATCAGCCCCAGCATTTT.